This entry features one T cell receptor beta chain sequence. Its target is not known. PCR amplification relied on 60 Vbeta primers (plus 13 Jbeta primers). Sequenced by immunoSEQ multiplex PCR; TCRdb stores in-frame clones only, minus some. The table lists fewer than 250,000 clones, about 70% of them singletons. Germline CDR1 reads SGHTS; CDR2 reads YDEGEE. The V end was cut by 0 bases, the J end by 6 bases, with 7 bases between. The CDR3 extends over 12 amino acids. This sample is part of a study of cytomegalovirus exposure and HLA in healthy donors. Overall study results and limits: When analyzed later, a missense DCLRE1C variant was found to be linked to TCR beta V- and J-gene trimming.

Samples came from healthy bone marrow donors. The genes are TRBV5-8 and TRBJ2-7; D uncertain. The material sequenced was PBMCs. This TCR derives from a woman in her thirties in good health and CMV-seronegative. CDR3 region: CASSLAEAEQYF. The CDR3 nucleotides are TGTGCCAGCAGCTTGGCCGAAGCCGAGCAGTACTTC.